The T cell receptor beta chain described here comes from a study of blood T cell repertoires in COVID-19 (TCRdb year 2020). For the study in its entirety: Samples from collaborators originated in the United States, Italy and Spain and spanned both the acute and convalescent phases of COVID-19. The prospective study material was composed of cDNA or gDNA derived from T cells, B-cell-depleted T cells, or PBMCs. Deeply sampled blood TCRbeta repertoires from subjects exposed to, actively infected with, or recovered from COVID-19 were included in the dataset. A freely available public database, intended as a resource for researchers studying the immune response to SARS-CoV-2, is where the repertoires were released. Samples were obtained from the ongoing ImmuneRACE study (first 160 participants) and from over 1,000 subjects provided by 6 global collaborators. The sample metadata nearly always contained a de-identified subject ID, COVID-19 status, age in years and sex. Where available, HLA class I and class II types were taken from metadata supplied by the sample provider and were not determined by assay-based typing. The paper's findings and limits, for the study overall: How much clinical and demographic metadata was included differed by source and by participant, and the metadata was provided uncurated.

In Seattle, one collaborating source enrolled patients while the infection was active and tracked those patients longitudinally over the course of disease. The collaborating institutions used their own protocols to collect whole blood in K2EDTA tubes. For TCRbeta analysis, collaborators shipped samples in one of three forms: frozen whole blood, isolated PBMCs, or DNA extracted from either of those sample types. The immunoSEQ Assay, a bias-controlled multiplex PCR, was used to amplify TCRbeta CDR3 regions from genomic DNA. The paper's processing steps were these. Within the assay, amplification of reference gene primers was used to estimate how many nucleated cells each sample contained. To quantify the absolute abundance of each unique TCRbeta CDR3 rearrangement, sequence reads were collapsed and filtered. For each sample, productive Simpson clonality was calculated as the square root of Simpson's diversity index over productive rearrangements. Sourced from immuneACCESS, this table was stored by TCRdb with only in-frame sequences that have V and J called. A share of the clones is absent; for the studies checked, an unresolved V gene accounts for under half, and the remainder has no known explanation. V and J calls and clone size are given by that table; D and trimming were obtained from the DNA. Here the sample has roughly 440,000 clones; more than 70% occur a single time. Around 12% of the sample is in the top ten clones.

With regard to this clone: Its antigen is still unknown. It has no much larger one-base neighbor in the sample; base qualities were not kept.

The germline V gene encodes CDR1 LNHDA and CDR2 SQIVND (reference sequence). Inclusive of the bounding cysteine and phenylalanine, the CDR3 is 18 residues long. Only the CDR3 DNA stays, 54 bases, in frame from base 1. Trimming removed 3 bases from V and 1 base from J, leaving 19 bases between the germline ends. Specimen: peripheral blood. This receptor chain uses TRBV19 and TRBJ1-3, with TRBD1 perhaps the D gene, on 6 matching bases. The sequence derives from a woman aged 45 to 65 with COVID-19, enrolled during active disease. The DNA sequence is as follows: TGTGCCAGTAGTATGGGGGGGGCTTGGGCGTTTTCTGGAAACACCATATATTTT. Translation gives CASSMGGAWAFSGNTIYF.